These 18 T cell receptor beta chains originate from one sample sequenced in a study of Ad26.COV2.S vaccination and SARS-CoV-2 variants (dated by TCRdb to the early 2020s). The intended sense of this specimen's treatment or condition label: roughly 20 received Ad26.COV2.S at low or high dose, single or two shots; 5 received placebo; per-sample allocation not given. Repertoires of vaccine and placebo recipients were sequenced from samples collected on day 63 after the first injection. The receptor library was made with the immunoSEQ multiplex PCR assay. TCRdb obtained this table from immuneACCESS and retained in-frame rearrangements with V and J assigned. These tables miss some clones; where compared with another copy, unresolved V genes account for less than half of the shortfall, and the remainder is unexplained. For this sample the table gives a few hundred thousand clones, of which roughly 87% were detected only once. Together, the top ten hold more than 3% of the sample.

The material was peripheral blood, obtained in a trial of Ad26.COV2.S vaccine versus placebo. All receptors come from a person aged 18-60 years who received the Ad26.COV2.S COVID-19 vaccine or a placebo.

The V and J genes are TRBV28 and TRBJ2-7; D uncertain. CDR1 and CDR2 (germline): MDHEN, SYDVKM. The CDR3 loop spans 15 amino acids. V was shortened by 6 bases and J by 1 base, with 16 bases between the two germline ends. CDR3 sequence (DNA): TGTGCCAGCAGGGGGTCGAGACACCCTTCCTACGAGCAGTACTTC. Its protein is CASRGSRHPSYEQYF.

The chain uses TRBV4-3 and TRBJ1-2; D is possibly TRBD1 (5 bases). The CDR3 consists of 17 residues. V lost 6 bases, J lost 5 bases, and 25 bases lay in between. Germline lookup yields CDR1 LGHNA and CDR2 YSLEER. The CDR3 spells CASSLGTRGGIQYGYTF. The CDR3 nucleotides are TGCGCCAGCAGTCTTGGGACCCGGGGCGGTATACAGTATGGCTACACCTTC.

The rearrangement joins TRBV4-1 to TRBJ1-2; 7 bases are shared with TRBD1. Germline V gives CDR1 MGHRA, CDR2 YSYEKL. The CDR3 contains 17 residues. J was trimmed by 6 bases and V by 5 bases; bases with no gene match: 18. CDR3 protein: CASSGPSWGRGVDGYTF. Written as DNA, the CDR3 is TGCGCCAGCAGCGGTCCTTCTTGGGGCAGGGGGGTAGATGGCTACACCTTC.

This clone appeared once. The chain uses TRBV7-6 and TRBJ2-7, with TRBD1 as a possible D gene (5 bases). V lost 1 base and J lost 7, with 17 bases in between. CDR1 and CDR2 from the germline V gene are SGHVS and FNYEAQ. The CDR3 runs 15 residues. The chain's CDR3 is CASSLDSWGGREQYF. The CDR3 DNA follows: TGTGCCAGCAGCTTAGATTCCTGGGGCGGCAGGGAGCAGTACTTC.

The chain recombines TRBV30 with TRBJ2-2; 8 bases are shared with TRBD1. V was pared by 0 bases and J by 0 bases, with 3 bases of the junction left unmatched. Germline V gene sequence: CDR1 GTSNPN, CDR2 SVGIG (reference sequence). The CDR3 contains 16 residues. DNA of the CDR3: TGTGCCTGGAGTGTAGCGACAGGGGCGAACACCGGGGAGCTGTTTTTT. It encodes CAWSVATGANTGELFF.

This clone appeared once. Here the CDR3 reads CASSHPDRGPGELFF. CDR3 nucleotide sequence: TGCGCCAGCAGCCACCCAGACAGGGGCCCCGGGGAGCTGTTTTTT. The chain has TRBV4-1 and TRBJ2-2; TRBD1 matches at 8 bases. Trimming took 3 bases from V and 6 from J; bases not matched to a gene: 6. CDR1 and CDR2 (germline): MGHRA, YSYEKL. This CDR3 has 15 amino acids.

The V and J genes are TRBV5-1 and TRBJ2-3; D is uncertain. V was shortened by 7 bases and J by 1 base, with 7 bases between the two germline ends. CDR3 size: 12 residues. Germline-derived CDR1 and CDR2 are SGHRS and YFSETQ. CDR3 region: CASGAGTDTQYF. CDR3 coding DNA: TGCGCCAGCGGTGCGGGCACAGATACGCAGTATTTT.

This rearrangement joins TRBV11-3 to TRBJ2-6; D is possibly TRBD2 (5 bases). Germline lookup yields CDR1 SGHNT and CDR2 YENEEA. There are 17 residues in the CDR3. V was pared by 5 bases and J by 0 bases, with 14 bases between. CDR3: CASSIRFGLSGANVLTF. The CDR3 nucleotides read TGTGCCAGCAGCATTAGATTCGGACTCTCTGGGGCCAACGTCCTGACTTTC.

This chain joins TRBV15 and TRBJ1-6; no firm D call. The CDR3 is made up of 15 amino acids. Germline V CDR1 and CDR2: LNHNV, YYDKDF (reference sequence). Trimming took off 6 bases at V and 0 bases at J, with 9 bases between the two ends. The CDR3 DNA reads TGTGCCACCAGGCAAGGGCCCTCCTATAATTCACCCCTCCACTTT. Its translation is CATRQGPSYNSPLHF.

The chain recombines TRBV5-1 with TRBJ1-3, with D tentatively TRBD1 (6 bases). This CDR3 is built from 15 residues. Germline loops: CDR1 SGHRS, CDR2 YFSETQ. V was clipped by 0 bases and J by 0 bases, with 7 bases between them. The CDR3 bases are TGCGCCAGCAGCTTGGAGGGACACTCTGGAAACACCATATATTTT. It yields the protein CASSLEGHSGNTIYF.

CDR3 nucleotide sequence: TGTGCCAGCTCACCCTCCGGTGGCGGGGAGCTGTTTTTT. Translated: CASSPSGGGELFF. The chain combines TRBV18 with TRBJ2-2; D remains ambiguous. V lost 3 bases and J lost 7, with 9 bases in between. CDR1 and CDR2 from the germline V gene are KGHSH and LQKENI. The CDR3 is 13 residues long.

This chain links TRBV7-2 with TRBJ2-7; no clear D gene. Trimming shortened V by 0 bases and J by 4 bases, and 10 bases separated the two germline ends. CDR3 length: 14 amino acids. Germline CDR1 and CDR2: SGHTA and FQGNSA. CDR3 sequence (DNA): TGTGCCAGCAGCTTAGCGCTCCTCGATTACGAGCAGTACTTC. Amino acids: CASSLALLDYEQYF. Full variable domain (outside the CDR3, taken from reference TRBV7-2 and TRBJ2-7): GAGVSQSPSNKVTEKGKDVELRCDPISGHTALYWYRQSLGQGLEFLIYFQGNSAPDKSGLPSDRFSAERTGGSVSTLTIQRTQQEDSAVYLCASSLALLDYEQYFGPGTRLTVT.

The chain carries TRBV5-6 and TRBJ2-2, with D possibly called TRBD1 or TRBD2 (5 bases each). Germline V gene data show CDR1 as SGHDT and CDR2 as YYEEEE. The V and J ends lost 2 bases and 5 bases respectively, with 13 bases between them. The CDR3 has 15 amino acids. The CDR3 region is CASSLIRGDTGELFF. CDR3 sequence (DNA): TGTGCCAGCAGCTTAATCAGAGGGGATACCGGGGAGCTGTTTTTT.

The V and J genes are TRBV2 and TRBJ1-5; no clear D gene. Germline assignment: CDR1 SNHLY and CDR2 FYNNEI. The CDR3 extends over 13 amino acids. V was shortened by 8 bases and J by 4 bases, with 12 bases between the two germline ends. The CDR3: CASLNERNQPQHF. CDR3 in DNA: TGTGCCAGCCTCAATGAGCGGAATCAGCCCCAGCATTTT. The entire variable domain, with the rest obtained from reference TRBV2 and TRBJ1-5, is as follows: EPEVTQTPSHQVTQMGQEVILRCVPISNHLYFYWYRQILGQKVEFLVSFYNNEISEKSEIFDDQFSVERPDGSNFTLKIRSTKLEDSAMYFCASLNERNQPQHFGDGTRLSIL.

The chain links TRBV29-1 to TRBJ1-4, with 8 bases fitting TRBD1. The ends lost 4 bases at V and 4 bases at J; junction bases unmatched: 2. The germline CDR1 and CDR2 sequences are SQVTM and ANQGSEA. The CDR3 runs to 13 residues. The CDR3 loop is CSVVGQGNEKLFF. DNA for the CDR3: TGCAGCGTTGTCGGACAGGGTAATGAAAAACTGTTTTTT.

J is TRBJ2-5 and V is TRBV9; no clear D gene. The CDR3 extends over 13 amino acids. Germline V gene sequence: CDR1 SGDLS, CDR2 YYNGEE. V lost 0 bases and J lost 5, with 8 bases in between. CDR3 sequence (DNA): TGTGCCAGCAGCGTAGGAGGCAGGGAGACCCAGTACTTC. Translation: CASSVGGRETQYF.

The V gene is TRBV3-1 (or the pseudogene TRBV3-2), the J gene TRBJ1-1; 7 bases agree with TRBD1. From germline, CDR1 is LGHDT and CDR2 YNNKEL (reference sequence). The CDR3 is 14 amino acids. J was trimmed by 6 bases and V by 5 bases; bases with no gene match: 9. The CDR3 is CASSFTDREAEAFF. The CDR3 nucleotides read TGTGCCAGCAGCTTTACTGACAGGGAGGCTGAAGCTTTCTTT.

This clone was detected a few times. The chain uses TRBV7-8 and TRBJ1-5; a weak D match, TRBD1 (6 bases). Germline V CDR1 and CDR2: SGHVS, FQNEAQ. The CDR3 totals 15 residues. V gave up 5 bases and J gave up 5 bases, with 16 bases separating them. The CDR3 region is CASSPGQFDYQPQHF. DNA of the CDR3: TGTGCCAGCAGCCCGGGACAATTTGACTATCAGCCCCAGCATTTT. Using reference TRBV7-8 and TRBJ1-5 for the parts outside the CDR3, the full variable domain is GAGVSQSPRYKVAKRGQDVALRCDPISGHVSLFWYQQALGQGPEFLTYFQNEAQLDKSGLPSDRFFAERPEGSVSTLKIQRTQQEDSAVYLCASSPGQFDYQPQHFGDGTRLSIL.